The TCR beta chain described here comes from a study of T cell repertoires in cytomegalovirus infection. Whole-study results and caveats: Accumulated public TCR beta family frequency recognized individuals carrying CMV together with the relevant HLA.

MiXCR, run by TCRdb on the reads, gives a single entry per CDR3 protein. The sample holds 200,000 to 250,000 distinct CDR3 sequences; 22% are singletons and the top ten take about 18%. Remarks on this clonotype: What it binds is not known.

V shed 0 bases and J shed 0 bases, with 9 bases lying between them. CDR1 and CDR2 (germline): SGHRS, YFSETQ. This CDR3 has 16 residues. This TCR was recovered from a human donor in good health (CMV status not recorded). Some clones in this sample may be carry-over from other donors' samples. The J gene is TRBJ2-2, the V gene TRBV5-1; D remains ambiguous. Sequences were obtained from CD8+ T cells from PBMCs. The CDR3 spells CASSLVGFTNTGELFF. For the CDR3, the DNA is TGCGCCAGCAGCTTGGTAGGGTTTACGAACACCGGGGAGCTGTTTTTT.